The rows below give T cell receptor beta chains drawn from one sample of a study of cytomegalovirus exposure and HLA in healthy donors. The method was immunoSEQ multiplex PCR; TCRdb's version includes in-frame clones alone and lacks a portion of them. The sample has about 74,000 clones; 94% are singletons. Sequenced material: PBMCs. These receptors were obtained from a man in his late teens or twenties in good health and CMV-seropositive. Both conserved end residues are part of each CDR3. D genes are given only for firm matches. For some rows the clone size is stated as once, few or many, or as a class when expanded; others skip it.

V: TRBV5-1
size: -
D: -
J: TRBJ1-4
DNA: TGCGCCAGCAGCTTAGCCGGTACAACTAATGAAAAACTGTTTTTT
CDR3: CASSLAGTTNEKLFF

V: TRBV11-2
size: -
D: TRBD2
J: TRBJ2-1
DNA: TGTGCCAGCAGCTACCCCAGAGCGGGAGGGTTATACAATGAGCAGTTCTTC
CDR3: CASSYPRAGGLYNEQFF

V: TRBV28
size: -
D: -
J: TRBJ2-5
DNA: TGTGCCAGCAGTTCGTTCCCGGGGGAGACCCAGTACTTC
CDR3: CASSSFPGETQYF

V: TRBV5-4
size: -
D: -
J: TRBJ2-5
DNA: TGTGCCAGCAGTCTCCGTGGGAGGTACCAAGAGACCCAGTACTTC
CDR3: CASSLRGRYQETQYF

V: TRBV6-5
size: -
D: -
J: TRBJ1-1
DNA: TGTGCCAGCAGAGCGCCAGGGAAGGACACTGAAGCTTTCTTT
CDR3: CASRAPGKDTEAFF

V: TRBV18
size: -
D: -
J: TRBJ1-1
DNA: TGTGCCAGCTCACCACAAAGGACAACTAACACTGAAGCTTTCTTT
CDR3: CASSPQRTTNTEAFF

V: TRBV5-1
size: -
D: -
J: TRBJ2-3
DNA: TGCGCCAGCAGCTTGGCCGGCGGGAGCACAGATACGCAGTATTTT
CDR3: CASSLAGGSTDTQYF

V: TRBV10-3
size: -
D: TRBD2
J: TRBJ2-1
DNA: TGTGCCGCTGGTCGGGAGGATGAGCAGTTCTTC
CDR3: CAAGREDEQFF

V: TRBV10-2
size: once
D: -
J: TRBJ1-1
DNA: TGCGCCAGCACCATGACTGACAGATTGAACACTGAAGCTTTCTTT
CDR3: CASTMTDRLNTEAFF

V: TRBV12-5
size: -
D: -
J: TRBJ2-7
DNA: TGTGCTAGTGGAATTTCGACTAACGCTGGATACGAGCAGTACTTC
CDR3: CASGISTNAGYEQYF

V: TRBV7-3
size: -
D: TRBD2
J: TRBJ2-3
DNA: TGTGCCAGCAGCTCATCTAGCGGTCCCACAGATACGCAGTATTTT
CDR3: CASSSSSGPTDTQYF

V: TRBV21-1
size: -
D: -
J: TRBJ2-3
DNA: TGTGCCAGCAGCAAACTGCGGACAGGGATGGACTACCACCGAGCAGATACGCAGTATTTT
CDR3: CASSKLRTGMDYHRADTQYF

V: TRBV19
size: once
D: TRBD2
J: TRBJ2-1
DNA: TGTGCCAGTAGTGCGAGACTAGCGAGGGCGGGTGAGCAGTTCTTC
CDR3: CASSARLARAGEQFF

V: TRBV28
size: -
D: -
J: TRBJ1-5
DNA: TGTGCCAGCAGTTTGATGGAAAGGGGACTCAATCAGCCCCAGCATTTT
CDR3: CASSLMERGLNQPQHF

V: TRBV27
size: -
D: -
J: TRBJ1-5
DNA: TGTGCCAGCAGTTCCCACGGGAGGCGGGGTCAGCCCCAGCATTTT
CDR3: CASSSHGRRGQPQHF

V: TRBV5-5
size: -
D: -
J: TRBJ2-1
DNA: TGTGCCAGCAGCTTCCTGGACAGATCCTACAATGAGCAGTTCTTC
CDR3: CASSFLDRSYNEQFF

V: TRBV19
size: once
D: -
J: TRBJ2-7
DNA: TGTGCCAGTAGTATTTCTTCTAGCTCCTACGAGCAGTACTTC
CDR3: CASSISSSSYEQYF

V: TRBV9
size: -
D: TRBD1
J: TRBJ2-3
DNA: TGTGCCAGCAGCGTCTGGGACAGGGCGAGCACAGATACGCAGTATTTT
CDR3: CASSVWDRASTDTQYF

V: TRBV5-8
size: -
D: -
J: TRBJ1-5
DNA: TGTGCCAGCAGGTCCTGGGAGGGGGATCAGCCCCAGCATTTT
CDR3: CASRSWEGDQPQHF

V: TRBV18
size: once
D: TRBD1
J: TRBJ2-7
DNA: TGTGCCAGCTCACCGCCCATGGGACAGGGCTACGAGCAGTACTTC
CDR3: CASSPPMGQGYEQYF

V: TRBV5-6
size: -
D: -
J: TRBJ2-7
DNA: TGTGCCAGCAGCGCGAACCCTTACGAGCAGTACTTC
CDR3: CASSANPYEQYF

V: TRBV9
size: once
D: TRBD2
J: TRBJ2-4
DNA: TGTGCCAGCAGCGTAGGGGAGGGGTTTGACGCCAAAAACATTCAGTACTTC
CDR3: CASSVGEGFDAKNIQYF

V: TRBV5-4
size: -
D: TRBD2
J: TRBJ2-3
DNA: TGTGCCAGCAGCTTGGTGTCTAGCGGGAGGAGGGTCACAGATACGCAGTATTTT
CDR3: CASSLVSSGRRVTDTQYF

V: TRBV5-1
size: -
D: TRBD1
J: TRBJ2-1
DNA: TGCGCCAGCAGCAAGGGACAGGGAGGGCTCGGGGGGTACAATGAGCAGTTCTTC
CDR3: CASSKGQGGLGGYNEQFF

V: TRBV5-1
size: -
D: -
J: TRBJ2-6
DNA: TGCGCCAGCAGCTTGTCTAACTCTGGGGCCAACGTCCTGACTTTC
CDR3: CASSLSNSGANVLTF

V: TRBV27
size: -
D: TRBD1
J: TRBJ1-1
DNA: TGTGCCAGCAGAGCCCAGGGGGCGTGGACTGAAGCTTTCTTT
CDR3: CASRAQGAWTEAFF

V: TRBV2
size: -
D: -
J: TRBJ1-5
DNA: TGTGCCAGCAGTGCCGGGACTACCCAGCATTTT
CDR3: CASSAGTTQHF

V: TRBV5-1
size: -
D: TRBD1
J: TRBJ2-1
DNA: TGCGCCAGCAGCTTGCTTCCGGGACAGGCGGTTTTAAATGAGCAGTTCTTC
CDR3: CASSLLPGQAVLNEQFF

V: TRBV4-2
size: -
D: -
J: TRBJ2-7
DNA: TGTGCCAGCAGCCAAGAACTGAAATACGAGCAGTACTTC
CDR3: CASSQELKYEQYF

V: TRBV5-4
size: -
D: TRBD1
J: TRBJ1-2
DNA: TGTGCCAGCAGCGGACGGCCGGGACAGACTTATGGCTACACCTTC
CDR3: CASSGRPGQTYGYTF

V: TRBV29-1
size: -
D: TRBD2
J: TRBJ2-7
DNA: TGCAGCGTTGAAGGACTAGCGGGATACGAGCAGTACTTC
CDR3: CSVEGLAGYEQYF

V: TRBV11-2
size: -
D: -
J: TRBJ1-5
DNA: TGTGCCAGCAGCTTAGTAGCGGGGGGAACGCAGCCCCAGCATTTT
CDR3: CASSLVAGGTQPQHF

V: TRBV19
size: -
D: TRBD2
J: TRBJ2-1
DNA: TGTGCCAGTAGTATAGCACTAGCGGGGGGTAATGAGCAGTTCTTC
CDR3: CASSIALAGGNEQFF

V: TRBV6-5
size: -
D: -
J: TRBJ1-1
DNA: TGTGCCAGCAACGGGGGTATTTTGGGAACTGAAGCTTTCTTT
CDR3: CASNGGILGTEAFF

V: TRBV30
size: -
D: TRBD1
J: TRBJ1-1
DNA: TGTGCCTGGGGACAGGGTCTAAACACTGAAGCTTTCTTT
CDR3: CAWGQGLNTEAFF

V: TRBV29-1
size: -
D: TRBD2
J: TRBJ2-7
DNA: TGCAGCGTTGTAAGTAGCGGGAGTTACGAGCAGTACTTC
CDR3: CSVVSSGSYEQYF

V: TRBV5-6
size: -
D: TRBD1
J: TRBJ2-5
DNA: TGTGCCAGCAGCCGGAAGACAGGGGAGACCCAGTACTTC
CDR3: CASSRKTGETQYF

V: TRBV30
size: -
D: -
J: TRBJ2-1
DNA: TGTGCCTGGAGTGTACTAGATGAGCAGTTCTTC
CDR3: CAWSVLDEQFF

V: TRBV27
size: -
D: -
J: TRBJ1-1
DNA: TGTGCCAGCAGTTTATACAGGCGAAACACTGAAGCTTTCTTT
CDR3: CASSLYRRNTEAFF

V: TRBV7-2
size: -
D: -
J: TRBJ2-1
DNA: TGTGCCAGCGGGTTTAGCCGAGCTAGCGATGAGCAGTTCTTC
CDR3: CASGFSRASDEQFF

V: TRBV2
size: -
D: TRBD2
J: TRBJ2-7
DNA: TGTGCCAGCAGTGAAGGAGCGGGAGGAACCTACGAGCAGTACTTC
CDR3: CASSEGAGGTYEQYF

V: TRBV19
size: -
D: -
J: TRBJ1-5
DNA: TGTGCCAGTAGATGGGGACACGGGAATCAGCCCCAGCATTTT
CDR3: CASRWGHGNQPQHF

V: TRBV11-1
size: once
D: TRBD2
J: TRBJ2-3
DNA: TGTGCCAGCAGCTTAGTTGTAGCGGGAGACATAGATACGCAGTATTTT
CDR3: CASSLVVAGDIDTQYF

V: TRBV9
size: -
D: TRBD1
J: TRBJ1-1
DNA: TGTGCCAGCGCCCTTAAGGACAGGGGGAACACTGAAGCTTTCTTT
CDR3: CASALKDRGNTEAFF

V: TRBV21-1
size: -
D: -
J: TRBJ1-5
DNA: TGTGCCAGCAGCAACCAGGACAGGGGAGTAGGCAATCAGCCCCAGCATTTT
CDR3: CASSNQDRGVGNQPQHF

V: TRBV19
size: -
D: TRBD1
J: TRBJ2-2
DNA: TGTGCCAGTAGCCCCGGGACAGGCTCCGGGAACACCGGGGAGCTGTTTTTT
CDR3: CASSPGTGSGNTGELFF

V: TRBV7-6
size: -
D: TRBD2
J: TRBJ2-1
DNA: TGTGCCAGCAGCTTAGGACTAGCGGGAGGCCATGAGCAGTTCTTC
CDR3: CASSLGLAGGHEQFF

V: TRBV9
size: once
D: -
J: TRBJ1-2
DNA: TGTGCCAGCACCCCGGGGGGGTTCACCGACTATGGCTACACCTTC
CDR3: CASTPGGFTDYGYTF

V: TRBV28
size: -
D: -
J: TRBJ2-3
DNA: TGTGCCAGCAGCCCCCCCGGGAGCACAGATACGCAGTATTTT
CDR3: CASSPPGSTDTQYF

V: TRBV9
size: once
D: TRBD2
J: TRBJ2-5
DNA: TGTGCCAGCAGCGTAGGCTCCAGCGGGAGAGAGACCCAGTACTTC
CDR3: CASSVGSSGRETQYF

V: TRBV5-1
size: -
D: -
J: TRBJ2-1
DNA: TGCGCCAGCAGCTTGGCTCTAGGGGGCTACAATGAGCAGTTCTTC
CDR3: CASSLALGGYNEQFF

V: TRBV5-1
size: -
D: TRBD1
J: TRBJ2-1
DNA: TGCGCCAGCAGCTTGGACGCAGGGGGCGCAATAAATGAGCAGTTCTTC
CDR3: CASSLDAGGAINEQFF

V: TRBV2
size: once
D: TRBD2
J: TRBJ2-2
DNA: TGTGCCAGCCGGGGACTAGCGGACACCGGGGAGCTGTTTTTT
CDR3: CASRGLADTGELFF